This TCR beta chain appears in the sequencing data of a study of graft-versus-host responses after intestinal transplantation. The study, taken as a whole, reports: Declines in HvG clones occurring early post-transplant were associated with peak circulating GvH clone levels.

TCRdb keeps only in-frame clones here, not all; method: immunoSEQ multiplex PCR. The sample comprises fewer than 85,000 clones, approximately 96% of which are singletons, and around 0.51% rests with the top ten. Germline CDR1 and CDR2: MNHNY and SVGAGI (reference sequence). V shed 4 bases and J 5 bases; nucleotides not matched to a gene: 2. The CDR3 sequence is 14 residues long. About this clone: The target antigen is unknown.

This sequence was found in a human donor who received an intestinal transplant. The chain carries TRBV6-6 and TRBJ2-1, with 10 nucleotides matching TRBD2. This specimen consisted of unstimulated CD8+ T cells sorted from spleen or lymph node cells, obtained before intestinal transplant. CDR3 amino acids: CASSFTSGNNEQFF. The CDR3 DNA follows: TGTGCCAGCAGTTTTACTAGCGGGAACAATGAGCAGTTCTTC.